The clone carrying this T cell receptor (beta chain) was counted between two and nine times. The antigen remains unidentified. One entry per CDR3 protein results from TCRdb running MiXCR on the 5' RACE reads. Of over 50,000 distinct CDR3 sequences detected, more than 20% appear once; the ten largest clones hold 3.2%. Study outcomes and limitations: Whole repertoires were not studied in the larger cohort, only one V-J beta rearrangement.

Germline CDR1 is SGHRS and CDR2 is YFSETQ. CDR3 length equals 17 residues. V dropped 3 bases and J dropped 4; count of bases not matched to a gene: 7. Material: tumor-infiltrating naive CD4+ T cells sorted from the breast tumor. Stated subset: naive CD4+ T cells, CD4+CD45RA+CD25-. The V and J genes are TRBV5-1 and TRBJ2-1; 13 bases align to TRBD2. The receptor comes from a female donor with breast cancer. This CDR3 reads CASSYDGTSGKYNEQFF. CDR3 sequence (DNA): TGCGCCAGCAGCTACGACGGGACTAGCGGGAAGTACAATGAGCAGTTCTTC.